This TCR beta chain was retrieved from a study of shared clonotypes between healthy human individuals. In the study overall: Every donor yielded three CD4 naive, three CD4 memory, two CD8 naive and one CD8 memory plate.

V gave up 8 bases and J gave up 0 bases, with 7 bases separating them. CDR3 size: 11 residues. Germline CDR1 is SQVTM and CDR2 is ANQGSEA. Each sorted subset replicate got 200 ng genomic DNA, tens of thousands of genomes. The table came from immunoSEQ multiplex PCR; TCRdb's copy has only in-frame clones and leaves some out. The sample holds roughly 2,500,000 clones, more than 85% seen once. The chain joins TRBV29-1 to TRBJ1-2, with D unresolved. Sample: naive CD4+ T cells from PBMCs. Described subset: CD45RA+ positively selected. The TCR sequence derives from a man aged 18 to 29 in good health. Some clones in this sample may be carry-over from other donors' samples. CDR3 amino acids: CSTSTNYGYTF. The CDR3 nucleotides are TGCAGCACCAGTACTAACTATGGCTACACCTTC.